The present entry profiles one TCR beta chain with its context. Method: immunoSEQ multiplex PCR; TCRdb's copy keeps in-frame clones and lacks some. This table holds some 120,000 clones, approximately 94% found once. CDR1 is LGHDT and CDR2 is YNNKEL in the germline V gene (reference sequence). V dropped 4 bases and J dropped 8 bases, with 19 bases sitting between them. The CDR3 has 15 amino acids. This sample stems from a study of control samples from healthy donors and cancer patients. This clonotype originated in a man aged 50 or older with head and neck cancer. This chain connects TRBV3-1 (or the pseudogene TRBV3-2) to TRBJ2-3; weak D call: TRBD2 (6 bases). The source material was PBMCs. The CDR3 protein is CASSPLLAVKGTQYF. CDR3 DNA sequence: TGTGCCAGCAGCCCCCTATTAGCGGTTAAAGGTACGCAGTATTTT.